Below are 23 T cell receptor beta chains sequenced from a single sample in a study of T cells in Graves' hyperthyroidism and ophthalmopathy (dated by TCRdb to about 2019). Receptor libraries were prepared by multiplex PCR. Reads for this sample came from an Illumina HiSeq 2000. The TCR beta CDR3 regions were amplified from RNA transcripts. The TCR CDR3 was subjected to a first round of RT-PCR using the HTBI primer set and the Qiagen OneStep RT-PCR kit. TCRdb reprocessed the public reads (quality trimming at Q25 with fastp, clone calling with MiXCR) and kept in-frame beta chains. Rows matching on CDR3 protein sequence are summarized as one entry with the most common DNA and genes. This sample lists 300,000 to 400,000 distinct CDR3 sequences; about 20% were detected once. Approximately 49% of the sample lies in the top ten. The sample comprised blood. The receptors derive from a woman aged 45-59 years with Graves' hyperthyroidism.

This clonotype came up many times. This chain uses TRBV20-1 with TRBJ2-1, with 16 bases identical to TRBD2. CDR1 DFQATT and CDR2 SNEGSKA come from the germline V gene (reference sequence). The CDR3 spans 16 residues. The V gene end was trimmed by 1 base and the J gene end by 5 bases; junction bases not matched to a gene: 2. This CDR3 is CSARGGLAGGNNEQFF. CDR3 sequence (DNA): TGCAGTGCTAGAGGGGGACTAGCGGGAGGGAACAATGAGCAGTTCTTC.

This clonotype was counted at least ten times. The V gene is TRBV20-1, the J gene TRBJ2-1; TRBD2 matches 13 bases. Germline CDR1 is DFQATT and CDR2 is SNEGSKA (reference sequence). The CDR3 sequence is 20 residues long. The J segment lost 0 bases and the V segment lost 6 bases, leaving 17 bases of the junction unmatched. The CDR3 nucleotides are TGCAGTGCCGACAACAGACTAGCGGGGGGCCGTAACAGCTCCTACAATGAGCAGTTCTTC. Residues: CSADNRLAGGRNSSYNEQFF.

This clonotype was picked up a small number of times. This chain joins TRBV4-1 and TRBJ1-5, with D perhaps TRBD1 (5 bases). Germline values: CDR1 MGHRA, CDR2 YSYEKL. V was shortened by 2 bases and J by 3 bases, with 20 bases between the two germline ends. This CDR3 is built from 18 residues. CDR3 coding DNA: TGCGCCAGCAGCCAAAGAGTTAGGAATCGGGGGTACAATCAGCCCCAGCATTTT. This translates into CASSQRVRNRGYNQPQHF.

This clonotype was seen more than once but under ten times. The V gene is TRBV5-1, the J gene TRBJ2-2, with D hard to call. CDR1 and CDR2 (germline): SGHRS, YFSETQ. This CDR3 has 15 residues. V lost 0 bases, J lost 1 base, and 7 bases lay in between. The CDR3 DNA is TGCGCCAGCAGCTTGGCTGGGCTGAACACCGGGGAGCTGTTTTTT. It yields the protein CASSLAGLNTGELFF. The full variable domain, with the rest looked up from reference TRBV5-1 and TRBJ2-2, is KAGVTQTPRYLIKTRGQQVTLSCSPISGHRSVSWYQQTPGQGLQFLFEYFSETQRNKGNFPGRFSGRQFSNSRSEMNVSTLELGDSALYLCASSLAGLNTGELFFGEGSRLTVL.

This clonotype has ten or more counts. The V and J genes are TRBV20-1 and TRBJ2-1, with TRBD2 matching 7 bases. Germline CDR1 is DFQATT and CDR2 is SNEGSKA (reference sequence). The CDR3 sequence is 17 residues long. Unmatched junction bases numbered 14, after V lost 6 bases and J lost 0 bases. CDR3 amino acids: CSATPTGGISSYNEQFF. CDR3 DNA sequence: TGCAGTGCGACCCCAACCGGGGGGATTAGCTCCTACAATGAGCAGTTCTTC.

Comment on this clonotype: A much larger clone differs by one base, so this may be a read error. This chain connects TRBV27 to TRBJ1-3; D gene ambiguous. Trimming removed 5 bases at V and 4 bases at J, with 18 bases between. Germline V gene sequence: CDR1 MNHEY, CDR2 SMNVEV (reference sequence). The CDR3 runs to 16 residues. CDR3 loop: CASSRTGVGSGNTIYF. For the CDR3, the DNA is TGTGCCAGCAGTCGGACGGGAGTGGGTTCCGGAAACACCATATATTTT.

The V gene is TRBV20-1, the J gene TRBJ2-7; 9 bases match TRBD1. The germline V gene has CDR1 DFQATT and CDR2 SNEGSKA (reference sequence). The CDR3 is 12 residues long. The CDR3 DNA follows: TGCGGGGGGAGACAGGGGGAGAACGAGCAGTACTTC. It encodes CGGRQGENEQYF.

Only a few counts were recorded for this clonotype. The chain carries TRBV28 and TRBJ2-2; 7 bases agree with TRBD2. The germline CDR1 and CDR2 sequences are MDHEN and SYDVKM. CDR3 length: 17 residues. Germline trimming cut 7 bases from V and 1 base from J; bases unmatched to any gene: 12. Here the CDR3 reads CASIRRRGSMNTGELFF. The CDR3 DNA follows: TGTGCCAGCATTAGACGTCGCGGGAGTATGAACACCGGGGAGCTGTTTTTT.

This clonotype was counted many times. V usage is TRBV30 and J usage is TRBJ1-2, with a possible D match to TRBD1 (6 bases). Trimming took off 3 bases at V and 2 bases at J, with 13 bases between the two ends. This CDR3 has 14 residues. Per germline, CDR1 GTSNPN and CDR2 SVGIG (reference sequence). The CDR3 sequence is CAWSLRGFNYGYTF. DNA for the CDR3: TGTGCCTGGAGCCTCAGGGGATTCAACTATGGCTACACCTTC.

The rearrangement joins TRBV28 to TRBJ2-5; D uncertain. Germline CDR1 reads MDHEN; CDR2 reads SYDVKM. The V gene lost 3 bases and the J gene lost 2 bases, with 7 bases spanning the gap. The CDR3 runs 13 residues. The CDR3 DNA reads TGTGCCAGCAGTTTTAAGGGTCAAGAGACCCAGTACTTC. It encodes CASSFKGQETQYF.

The chain joins TRBV15 to TRBJ1-1, with D possibly being TRBD1 (6 bases). Deletions cut 0 bases from V and 4 bases from J, with 9 bases between. Germline V lookup: CDR1 LNHNV, CDR2 YYDKDF (reference sequence). The CDR3 contains 14 residues. For the CDR3, the DNA is TGTGCCACCAGCAGAGACAGGGGAGGCACTGAAGCTTTCTTT. Its translation: CATSRDRGGTEAFF.

This clonotype was seen at least ten times. The chain uses TRBV7-9 and TRBJ2-5; possible D gene TRBD2, 6 bases. The V end was cut by 8 bases, the J end by 5 bases, with 9 bases between. Per germline, CDR1 SEHNR and CDR2 FQNEAQ (reference sequence). The CDR3 extends over 11 amino acids. This CDR3 reads CASAGGETQYF. In DNA form, the CDR3 reads TGTGCCAGCGCCGGAGGGGAGACCCAGTACTTC.

In its sample, this clonotype was seen a few times. This rearrangement joins TRBV30 to TRBJ2-5; D gene uncertain. The germline CDR1 and CDR2 sequences are GTSNPN and SVGIG (reference sequence). V lost 2 bases to trimming and J lost 4 bases, with 8 bases between them. The length of the CDR3 is 12 residues. The CDR3 loop is CAWSKLVETQYF. CDR3 nucleotides: TGTGCCTGGAGTAAACTGGTAGAGACCCAGTACTTC.

This clonotype was recorded at least ten times. The CDR3 is CASSFGQYNQPQHF. In DNA form, the CDR3 reads TGTGCCAGCAGTTTCGGACAGTACAATCAGCCCCAGCATTTT. The chain employs TRBV28 and TRBJ1-5, with a tentative D call TRBD1 (6 bases). Trimming took off 3 bases at V and 3 bases at J, with 9 bases between the two ends. Germline V gene sequence: CDR1 MDHEN, CDR2 SYDVKM. The CDR3 consists of 14 residues.

The chain recombines TRBV6-1 with TRBJ1-1, with D unresolved. The germline CDR1 and CDR2 sequences are MNHNS and SASEGT. Trimming stripped 6 bases from V and 6 bases from J, with 14 bases between. The CDR3 is made up of 13 amino acids. The DNA of the CDR3 is TGTGCCAGCAGGTCCACGGAGTCCGCTGAAGCTTTCTTT. Its protein is CASRSTESAEAFF.

This clonotype appeared many times. The chain joins TRBV12-3 or TRBV12-4 to TRBJ1-6, with 10 bases that match TRBD1. The V and J ends lost 3 bases and 5 bases, in that order; junction bases with no gene match: 7. This CDR3 contains 17 residues. The CDR3 sequence is CASSLDRGSFDNSPLHF. Here the CDR3 DNA reads TGTGCCAGCAGTTTGGACAGGGGGAGTTTCGATAATTCACCCCTCCACTTT.

This clonotype was counted at least ten times. The CDR3 here is CASRGLAGEETQYF. The CDR3 DNA is TGTGCCAGCAGGGGTCTAGCGGGAGAAGAGACCCAGTACTTC. The rearrangement links TRBV12-3 or TRBV12-4 to TRBJ2-5; TRBD2 agrees at 10 bases. This CDR3 contains 14 residues. V was pared by 6 bases and J by 3 bases, with 4 bases of the junction left unmatched.

This clonotype was counted only a few times. The chain combines TRBV25-1 with TRBJ2-7, with D possibly matching TRBD2 (5 bases). CDR1 is MGHDK and CDR2 is SYGVNS in the germline V gene. This CDR3 comprises 15 residues. The ends were cut back, 4 bases at V and 2 bases at J, with 15 bases in the middle. This CDR3 reads CASSGRREGPYEQYF. The CDR3 nucleotides are TGTGCCAGCAGTGGAAGGCGCGAGGGTCCCTACGAGCAGTACTTC.

The chain combines TRBV7-3 with TRBJ2-1; 11 nucleotides line up with TRBD2. The junction had 23 bases not matched to a gene; V was cut back by 7 bases and J by 12 bases. The CDR3 loop spans 18 amino acids. Looked up from germline, CDR1 is SGHTA and CDR2 is FQGTGA. The CDR3 coding sequence is TGTGCCAGCACCGTTGGAACTAGCGGGAGAGGCTCAATGTTTGGGCAGTTCTTC. Encoded protein: CASTVGTSGRGSMFGQFF.

A note on this clonotype: A single base separates this from a much larger clone, so it may be a read error. V gene TRBV5-1 combines with J gene TRBJ2-1, with TRBD1 identical over 8 bases. In germline, CDR1 is SGHRS, CDR2 YFSETQ. The CDR3 runs 15 residues. CDR3 in amino acids: CAGSSPGGLSHEQFF. As DNA, the CDR3 is TGTGCCGGCAGCTCGCCAGGGGGCCTATCGCATGAGCAGTTCTTC. The entire variable domain, with the rest obtained from reference TRBV5-1 and TRBJ2-1, is as follows: KAGVTQTPRYLIKTRGQQVTLSCSPISGHRSVSWYQQTPGQGLQFLFEYFSETQRNKGNFPGRFSGRQFSNSRSEMNVSTLELGDSALYLCAGSSPGGLSHEQFFGPGTRLTVL.

In its sample, this clonotype was seen once. The chain recombines TRBV20-1 with TRBJ2-5; the match to TRBD2 covers 8 bases. This CDR3 spans 16 amino acids. After removal of 1 base from V and 4 bases from J, the junction contained 11 bases not matched to a gene. CDR1 and CDR2 from the germline V gene are DFQATT and SNEGSKA (reference sequence). Here the CDR3 DNA reads TGCAGTGCTAGAGCCCCCGGGGGGGCCTTTCCAGAGACCCAGTACTTC. Translated: CSARAPGGAFPETQYF.

Ten or more counts support this clonotype. This chain joins TRBV27 and TRBJ2-3; D is unresolved. The CDR3 runs 12 residues. The ends were cut back, 6 bases at V and 5 bases at J, with 9 bases in the middle. Germline V lookup: CDR1 MNHEY, CDR2 SMNVEV (reference sequence). The CDR3 region is CASSRPQDTQYF. The DNA of the CDR3 is TGTGCCAGCAGCCGCCCCCAAGATACGCAGTATTTT.

This clonotype was picked up a small number of times. CDR3 residues: CASSLGTSAPDTQYF. The CDR3 nucleotides read TGCGCCAGCAGCTTAGGGACTAGCGCCCCAGATACGCAGTATTTT. This chain joins TRBV5-1 and TRBJ2-3; TRBD2 aligns across 10 bases. Germline trimming cut 2 bases from V and 4 bases from J; bases unmatched to any gene: 4. From germline, CDR1 is SGHRS and CDR2 YFSETQ. The CDR3 is 15 residues long.